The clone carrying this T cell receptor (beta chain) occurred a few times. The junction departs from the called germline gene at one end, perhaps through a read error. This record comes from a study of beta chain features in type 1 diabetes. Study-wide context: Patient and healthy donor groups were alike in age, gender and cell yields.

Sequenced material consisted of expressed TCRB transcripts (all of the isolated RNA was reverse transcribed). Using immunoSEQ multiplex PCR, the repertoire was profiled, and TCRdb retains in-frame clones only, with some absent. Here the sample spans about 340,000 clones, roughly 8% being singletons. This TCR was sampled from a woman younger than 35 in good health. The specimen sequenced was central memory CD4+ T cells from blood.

The CDR3 sequence: CASSGQYSGNTIYF. The CDR3, as DNA: TGTGCCAGCTCAGGGCAGTACTCTGGAAACACCATATATTTT. The gene calls are TRBV5-1 and TRBJ1-3; TRBD1 is a possible D gene (5 bases). In germline, CDR1 is SGHRS, CDR2 YFSETQ. This CDR3 is built from 14 residues.